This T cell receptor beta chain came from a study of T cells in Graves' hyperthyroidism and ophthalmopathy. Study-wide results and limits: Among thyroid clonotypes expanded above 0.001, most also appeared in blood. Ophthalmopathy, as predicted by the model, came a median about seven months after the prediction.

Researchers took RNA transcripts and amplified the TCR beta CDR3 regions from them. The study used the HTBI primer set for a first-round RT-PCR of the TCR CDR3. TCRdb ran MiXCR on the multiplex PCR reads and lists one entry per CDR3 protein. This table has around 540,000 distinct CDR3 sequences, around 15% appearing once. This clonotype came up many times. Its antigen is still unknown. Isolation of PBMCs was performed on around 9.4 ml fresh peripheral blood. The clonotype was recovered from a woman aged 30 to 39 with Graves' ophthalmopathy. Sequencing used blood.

The CDR3 DNA reads as TGTGCCAGCAGTCCACAAGTACAGGCGTTGGGTGGCTACACCTTC. Translated: CASSPQVQALGGYTF. The chain couples TRBV12-3 or TRBV12-4 to TRBJ1-2; the D gene is possibly TRBD1 (5 bases). This CDR3 spans 15 amino acids. Trimming took off 5 bases at V and 7 bases at J, with 20 bases between the two ends.